Listed below are T cell receptor beta chains from one sample, sequenced in a study of blood T cell repertoires in COVID-19. The assay was immunoSEQ multiplex PCR, and TCRdb's table has in-frame clones only and misses some. The sample lists 310,000 or so clones, roughly 90% occurring once. The sample was peripheral blood. The receptor source for this set is a woman in her fifties or sixties with active or convalescent COVID-19. CDR3s include the opening cysteine and the closing phenylalanine or tryptophan. Each record gives: D gene, clone size, J gene, V gene, CDR3 DNA, CDR3 protein. D genes are given only for firm matches. Not every row has a clone size; where given, it reads once, few, many or a size class.

D: TRBD2
size: .
J: TRBJ2-7
V: TRBV4-1
DNA: TGCGCCAGCAGCCTACTGCAAAGCGGGAGGGTTTACGAGCAGTACTTC
CDR3: CASSLLQSGRVYEQYF

D: .
size: few
J: TRBJ1-3
V: TRBV6-6
DNA: TGTGCCAGCAGTTACTCCCAGGGCGGAAACACCATATATTTT
CDR3: CASSYSQGGNTIYF

D: TRBD1
size: .
J: TRBJ2-7
V: TRBV4-1
DNA: TGCGCCAGCAGCCAAGTGGGGACAGGGATGCGGTACGAGCAGTACTTC
CDR3: CASSQVGTGMRYEQYF

D: TRBD1
size: .
J: TRBJ1-2
V: TRBV19
DNA: TGTGCCAGTACCCAGACAGGGTCCTATGGCTACACCTTC
CDR3: CASTQTGSYGYTF

D: TRBD2
size: few
J: TRBJ2-4
V: TRBV5-1
DNA: TGCGCCAGCAGCGTCGGGACTAGCCGGGCCAAAAACATTCAGTACTTC
CDR3: CASSVGTSRAKNIQYF

D: .
size: .
J: TRBJ1-2
V: TRBV7-2
DNA: TGTGCCAGCAGCTTAGTCACCAGGGACTATGGCTACACCTTC
CDR3: CASSLVTRDYGYTF

D: .
size: .
J: TRBJ2-5
V: TRBV19
DNA: TGTGCCAGTAGTATAGGGTCTAGTAGGCAAGAGACCCAGTACTTC
CDR3: CASSIGSSRQETQYF

D: .
size: .
J: TRBJ1-2
V: TRBV4-1
DNA: TGCGCCAGCAGCCAAGCAGGAGACAGGCTCTATGGCTACACCTTC
CDR3: CASSQAGDRLYGYTF

D: TRBD1
size: .
J: TRBJ2-7
V: TRBV3-1/TRBV3-2
DNA: TGTGCCAGCAACCCTGGGACAGGATCCTACGAGCAGTACTTC
CDR3: CASNPGTGSYEQYF

D: TRBD1
size: .
J: TRBJ1-1
V: TRBV4-1
DNA: TGCGCCAGCATTTCCGGACAGGTTGGGATGAACACTGAAGCTTTCTTT
CDR3: CASISGQVGMNTEAFF

D: .
size: .
J: TRBJ2-5
V: TRBV3-1/TRBV3-2
DNA: TGTGCCAGCAGCCAAGATAGCGGCGGCGAGACCCAGTACTTC
CDR3: CASSQDSGGETQYF

D: .
size: .
J: TRBJ2-6
V: TRBV29-1
DNA: TGCAGCGTCAACACGCTTTCACAGCAAGGGCCTTCAGGAGGTGGGGCCAACGTCCTGACTTTC
CDR3: CSVNTLSQQGPSGGGANVLTF

D: TRBD2
size: .
J: TRBJ2-3
V: TRBV29-1
DNA: TGCAGCGCTACCTCGAGTAGCGGGATGGGGACGAGGACAGATACGCAGTATTTT
CDR3: CSATSSSGMGTRTDTQYF

D: TRBD1
size: .
J: TRBJ2-1
V: TRBV10-3
DNA: TGTGCCATCAGCTCGGACAGGGTGGGAAATGAGCAGTTCTTC
CDR3: CAISSDRVGNEQFF

D: TRBD1
size: .
J: TRBJ1-2
V: TRBV13
DNA: TGTGCCAGCAGCTTAGTAGGGACAGGGTTTTGTTATGGCTACACCTTC
CDR3: CASSLVGTGFCYGYTF

D: TRBD2
size: .
J: TRBJ2-3
V: TRBV5-4
DNA: TGTGCCAGCAGCTTAGGACTAGCGGGGGGCACAGATACGCAGTATTTT
CDR3: CASSLGLAGGTDTQYF

D: TRBD1
size: .
J: TRBJ1-1
V: TRBV27
DNA: TGTGCCAGCAGTGCGGACAGGGGGACTGAAGCTTTCTTT
CDR3: CASSADRGTEAFF

D: TRBD1
size: .
J: TRBJ2-1
V: TRBV7-9
DNA: TGTGCCAGCAGCATTGGGACAGACAATGAGCAGTTCTTC
CDR3: CASSIGTDNEQFF

D: .
size: .
J: TRBJ2-1
V: TRBV13
DNA: TGTGCCAGCAGCTTTTTGGGCCTTCCCCCAAATGAGCAGTTCTTC
CDR3: CASSFLGLPPNEQFF

D: .
size: few
J: TRBJ1-2
V: TRBV21-1
DNA: TGTGCCAGCAGTCCCGACCCGAAGGAGTACTTTTTCTGGTATGGCTACACCTTC
CDR3: CASSPDPKEYFFWYGYTF

D: .
size: .
J: TRBJ2-7
V: TRBV13
DNA: TGTGCCAGCAAGGGAAAGGGGACCTACGAGCAGTACTTC
CDR3: CASKGKGTYEQYF

D: .
size: .
J: TRBJ1-1
V: TRBV7-2
DNA: TGTGCCAGCAGCCTCGGAGGGCAGGTTGAAGCTTTCTTT
CDR3: CASSLGGQVEAFF

D: .
size: .
J: TRBJ2-7
V: TRBV14
DNA: TGTGCCAGCAGCCGACGGGGGTGGTACGAGCAGTACTTC
CDR3: CASSRRGWYEQYF

D: .
size: .
J: TRBJ1-4
V: TRBV5-1
DNA: TGCGCCAGCAGGCCCCTGCGGGGAGAAAATGAAAAACTGTTTTTT
CDR3: CASRPLRGENEKLFF

D: .
size: .
J: TRBJ2-7
V: TRBV9
DNA: TGTGCCAGCAGCGTGTCAGGAACGGCCTACGAGCAGTACTTC
CDR3: CASSVSGTAYEQYF

D: .
size: .
J: TRBJ2-7
V: TRBV3-1/TRBV3-2
DNA: TGTGCCAGCAGCCAAAGCGGTCGCTACGAGCAGTACTTC
CDR3: CASSQSGRYEQYF

D: .
size: .
J: TRBJ2-1
V: TRBV6-5
DNA: TGTGCCACCCTCGGCTCCTACAATGAGCAGTTCTTC
CDR3: CATLGSYNEQFF

D: .
size: once
J: TRBJ1-4
V: TRBV19
DNA: TGTGCCAGTAGTATTTGGGAGAATGAAAAACTGTTTTTT
CDR3: CASSIWENEKLFF

D: .
size: .
J: TRBJ1-1
V: TRBV4-1
DNA: TGCGCCAGCAGCCAAGAAAACACAGTGAACACTGAAGCTTTCTTT
CDR3: CASSQENTVNTEAFF

D: .
size: .
J: TRBJ2-7
V: TRBV6-5
DNA: TGTGCCAGCAGATATATCTACGAGCAGTACTTC
CDR3: CASRYIYEQYF

D: .
size: .
J: TRBJ2-7
V: TRBV19
DNA: TGTGCCAGTAGTATAGGGTTGTCAGTCTACGAGCAGTACTTC
CDR3: CASSIGLSVYEQYF

D: .
size: .
J: TRBJ2-5
V: TRBV11-2
DNA: TGTGCCAGCAGCCCACTCTTCGGGGTTCAAGAGACCCAGTACTTC
CDR3: CASSPLFGVQETQYF

D: .
size: once
J: TRBJ2-2
V: TRBV6-2/TRBV6-3
DNA: TGTGCCAGCAGTCCGTGGCGGGCCATAGTGTCCGGGGAGCTGTTTTTT
CDR3: CASSPWRAIVSGELFF

D: TRBD2
size: .
J: TRBJ2-2
V: TRBV19
DNA: TGTGCCAGTAGGTCAGCGGGGGTGGCCACCGGGGAGCTGTTTTTT
CDR3: CASRSAGVATGELFF

D: .
size: few
J: TRBJ1-5
V: TRBV2
DNA: TGTGCCAGCAGTGGGAGACAGAATCAGCCCCAGCATTTT
CDR3: CASSGRQNQPQHF

D: TRBD2
size: .
J: TRBJ2-1
V: TRBV6-5
DNA: TGTGCCAGCAGTACTCCTAGCGGGACCTCCAATGAGCAGTTCTTC
CDR3: CASSTPSGTSNEQFF

D: .
size: .
J: TRBJ1-1
V: TRBV28
DNA: TGTGCCAGCAGCCCAGCAGGGGCCCTTAGGGGCACTGAAGCTTTCTTT
CDR3: CASSPAGALRGTEAFF

D: .
size: .
J: TRBJ2-1
V: TRBV19
DNA: TGTGCCAGTAACAGGTCCCCTTCCTACAATGAGCAGTTCTTC
CDR3: CASNRSPSYNEQFF

D: .
size: .
J: TRBJ1-1
V: TRBV6-5
DNA: TGTGCCAGCAGAACGGAGTACAGGGCCACTGAAGCTTTCTTT
CDR3: CASRTEYRATEAFF

D: TRBD1
size: .
J: TRBJ1-3
V: TRBV7-2
DNA: TGTGCCAGCAGCTTAGCGCGGGACAGCTCTGGAAACACCATATATTTT
CDR3: CASSLARDSSGNTIYF

D: TRBD1
size: .
J: TRBJ2-1
V: TRBV7-3
DNA: TGTGCCAGCAGCCCCGAGGGGGCCGGGCCTTACAATGAGCAGTTCTTC
CDR3: CASSPEGAGPYNEQFF

D: .
size: .
J: TRBJ1-1
V: TRBV7-2
DNA: TGTGCCAGCAGCGAATACAGGGAAACTGAAGCTTTCTTT
CDR3: CASSEYRETEAFF